This TCR beta chain was observed in a study of blood T cell repertoires in COVID-19 (dated by TCRdb to about 2020). Notes on the research overall: Samples covering the acute and convalescent phases of COVID-19 were provided by collaborators in the United States, Italy and Spain. The material from the prospective study consisted of cDNA or gDNA derived from T cells, B-cell-depleted T cells, or PBMCs. Subjects who had been exposed to COVID-19, were actively infected with it, or had recovered from it provided the deeply sampled blood TCRbeta repertoires that made up the dataset. The repertoires were made available in a free public database intended to serve as a resource for research on the immune response to SARS-CoV-2. Samples came from the ongoing ImmuneRACE study (first 160 participants) plus 1,254 subjects from 6 global collaborators. The sample metadata nearly always contained a de-identified subject ID, COVID-19 status, age in years and sex. Where available, HLA class I and class II types were obtained from metadata supplied by the sample provider rather than from assay-based typing.

A note on this clone: The clone's antigen remains unknown. Base qualities are not at hand, and no much larger clone is one base apart.

CDR3 length: 13 amino acids, cysteine to phenylalanine. The entry retains the CDR3 DNA only, 39 bases that are in frame from base 1. CDR1 and CDR2, per the germline V gene, are ENHRY and SYGVKD. V is clipped by 3 bases and J by 7 bases, and the sequence between their germline boundaries is 13 bases long. Paper-wide results and their limitations: Clinical and demographic metadata were provided uncurated, with the amount varying by source and participant.

Participants in the prospective study were enrolled through a virtual design, were aged roughly 18 to 95 years, and lived in roughly 24 United States geographic areas. In the prospective study, participants were assigned to cohorts based on the clinical history participants reported in a screening survey and a study questionnaire. Recovered participants in ImmuneRACE Cohort 3 were defined by two consecutive negative NP/OP PCR tests, clearance by a healthcare professional, or resolution of symptoms. Each participant in the prospective study had whole blood, serum and a nasopharyngeal or oropharyngeal swab collected by mobile phlebotomists. Participants in the prospective study had the option to provide additional blood draws and questionnaires over a roughly 2-month period. Prospective study blood samples were shipped either frozen or at room temperature before DNA extraction. TCRbeta CDR3 regions were amplified from genomic DNA by means of the immunoSEQ Assay, a bias-controlled multiplex PCR. Concerning the study's data processing: Nucleated cell counts per sample were estimated from amplification of reference gene primers within the assay. To quantify the absolute abundance of each unique TCRbeta CDR3 rearrangement, sequence reads were collapsed and filtered. For each sample, productive Simpson clonality was calculated as the square root of Simpson's diversity index across productive rearrangements. The table was pulled from immuneACCESS by TCRdb, which kept in-frame rearrangements only. Such tables lose some clones; where checked, under half of the loss comes from unresolved V genes, and the rest has no known cause. V, J and clone size derive from that table, while D and trimming were established from the DNA sequence. In this sample the table shows approximately 200,000 clones, around 90% of which occur a single time. Roughly a tenth of the sample goes to the ten largest clones.

The material sequenced was PBMCs or T cells enriched from blood (not recorded which). The sequence is built from TRBV10-3 and TRBJ2-7; no D gene call is confident. The TCR comes from a man in his thirties or forties who had recovered from COVID-19. CDR3 reads: CAISENGDREQYF. The bases are TGTGCCATCAGTGAAAATGGAGATCGGGAGCAGTACTTC.